This is a list of T cell receptor beta chains from one sample in a study of cytomegalovirus exposure and HLA in healthy donors. The table came from immunoSEQ multiplex PCR; TCRdb's copy has only in-frame clones and leaves some out. The table lists under 85,000 clones. Sequencing was performed on PBMCs. Receptors originate from a boy younger than 18 in good health and CMV-seronegative. Both conserved end residues are part of each CDR3. D genes are given only for firm matches. Where a row states a size, it is once, few, many or the class of an expanded clone; other rows omit it.

clone size: NA
J gene: TRBJ1-2
D gene: NA
V gene: TRBV6-1
CDR3 protein: CASSEAAGAGSYGYTF
CDR3 DNA: TGTGCCAGCAGTGAAGCAGCGGGGGCGGGAAGCTATGGCTACACCTTC

clone size: NA
J gene: TRBJ1-4
D gene: TRBD1
V gene: TRBV27
CDR3 protein: CASSRDRAADEKLFF
CDR3 DNA: TGTGCCAGCAGTAGAGACAGGGCCGCTGATGAAAAACTGTTTTTT

clone size: medium-sized
J gene: TRBJ1-4
D gene: NA
V gene: TRBV19
CDR3 protein: CASSMGGATNEKLFF
CDR3 DNA: TGTGCCAGTAGTATGGGAGGGGCCACGAATGAAAAACTGTTTTTT

clone size: NA
J gene: TRBJ2-7
D gene: TRBD1
V gene: TRBV29-1
CDR3 protein: CSVQWTGNEQYF
CDR3 DNA: TGCAGCGTCCAATGGACAGGGAACGAGCAGTACTTC

clone size: NA
J gene: TRBJ2-7
D gene: TRBD2
V gene: TRBV5-6
CDR3 protein: CASSLVSGRYEQYF
CDR3 DNA: TGTGCCAGCAGCTTGGTCAGCGGGAGATACGAGCAGTACTTC

clone size: NA
J gene: TRBJ1-2
D gene: NA
V gene: TRBV5-6
CDR3 protein: CASSLGRQAYGYTF
CDR3 DNA: TGTGCCAGCAGCTTGGGGAGACAGGCCTATGGCTACACCTTC

clone size: NA
J gene: TRBJ2-3
D gene: NA
V gene: TRBV5-4
CDR3 protein: CASMRRGGYTDTQYF
CDR3 DNA: TGTGCCAGCATGCGTCGCGGGGGCTACACAGATACGCAGTATTTT

clone size: NA
J gene: TRBJ1-1
D gene: NA
V gene: TRBV5-4
CDR3 protein: CASSLDRTGTEAFF
CDR3 DNA: TGTGCCAGCAGCTTGGACAGGACGGGCACTGAAGCTTTCTTT

clone size: NA
J gene: TRBJ2-7
D gene: TRBD2
V gene: TRBV6-6
CDR3 protein: CASSPASGGNLEQYF
CDR3 DNA: TGTGCCAGCAGCCCCGCTAGCGGGGGAAACCTCGAGCAGTACTTC

clone size: NA
J gene: TRBJ1-4
D gene: NA
V gene: TRBV15
CDR3 protein: CATSRTQRLNEKLFF
CDR3 DNA: TGTGCCACCAGCAGGACGCAAAGACTCAATGAAAAACTGTTTTTT

clone size: NA
J gene: TRBJ2-2
D gene: NA
V gene: TRBV6-1
CDR3 protein: CASSVEFGGQVGELFF
CDR3 DNA: TGTGCCAGCAGTGTAGAGTTCGGGGGTCAGGTCGGGGAGCTGTTTTTT

clone size: NA
J gene: TRBJ1-5
D gene: NA
V gene: TRBV6-1
CDR3 protein: CASRREQGRNQPQHF
CDR3 DNA: TGTGCCAGCAGGAGGGAACAGGGACGCAATCAGCCCCAGCATTTT

clone size: NA
J gene: TRBJ2-4
D gene: NA
V gene: TRBV4-1
CDR3 protein: CASSQASGLAKNIQYF
CDR3 DNA: TGCGCCAGCAGCCAAGCGAGCGGCTTAGCCAAAAACATTCAGTACTTC

clone size: NA
J gene: TRBJ1-2
D gene: NA
V gene: TRBV5-1
CDR3 protein: CASSLRGAQDYGYTF
CDR3 DNA: TGCGCCAGCAGCTTGCGGGGGGCGCAGGACTATGGCTACACCTTC

clone size: NA
J gene: TRBJ2-4
D gene: TRBD2
V gene: TRBV11-3
CDR3 protein: CASSLEAGGSKNIQYF
CDR3 DNA: TGTGCCAGCAGCTTAGAGGCGGGAGGGTCCAAAAACATTCAGTACTTC

clone size: NA
J gene: TRBJ2-3
D gene: NA
V gene: TRBV2
CDR3 protein: CASRERTDTQYF
CDR3 DNA: TGTGCCAGCAGGGAGAGGACAGATACGCAGTATTTT

clone size: NA
J gene: TRBJ2-2
D gene: NA
V gene: TRBV6-5
CDR3 protein: CASSYLAVLNTGELFF
CDR3 DNA: TGTGCCAGCAGTTACTTAGCGGTATTGAACACCGGGGAGCTGTTTTTT

clone size: NA
J gene: TRBJ2-7
D gene: TRBD2
V gene: TRBV6-6
CDR3 protein: CASSLWGGNSYEQYF
CDR3 DNA: TGTGCCAGCAGCCTTTGGGGGGGTAATTCCTACGAGCAGTACTTC

clone size: NA
J gene: TRBJ1-5
D gene: NA
V gene: TRBV15
CDR3 protein: CATNPGSGNQPQHF
CDR3 DNA: TGTGCCACGAACCCAGGGTCGGGCAATCAGCCCCAGCATTTT

clone size: NA
J gene: TRBJ1-5
D gene: NA
V gene: TRBV10-1
CDR3 protein: CASSDSIGNQPQHF
CDR3 DNA: TGCGCCAGCAGTGATTCCATTGGCAATCAGCCCCAGCATTTT

clone size: NA
J gene: TRBJ2-1
D gene: TRBD1
V gene: TRBV10-3
CDR3 protein: CAISVRDSSYNEQFF
CDR3 DNA: TGTGCCATCAGTGTACGGGACAGCTCCTACAATGAGCAGTTCTTC

clone size: NA
J gene: TRBJ1-5
D gene: NA
V gene: TRBV27
CDR3 protein: CASSSSRLVQPQHF
CDR3 DNA: TGTGCCAGCAGTTCTTCTCGGTTAGTTCAGCCCCAGCATTTT

clone size: NA
J gene: TRBJ2-3
D gene: TRBD2
V gene: TRBV4-1
CDR3 protein: CASSPISGSGTDTQYF
CDR3 DNA: TGCGCCAGCAGTCCTATAAGCGGGAGCGGCACAGATACGCAGTATTTT

clone size: NA
J gene: TRBJ2-7
D gene: NA
V gene: TRBV5-6
CDR3 protein: CASSWSGVSYEQYF
CDR3 DNA: TGTGCCAGCAGCTGGAGCGGAGTATCCTACGAGCAGTACTTC

clone size: NA
J gene: TRBJ2-1
D gene: NA
V gene: TRBV30
CDR3 protein: CAWRQNEQFF
CDR3 DNA: TGTGCCTGGAGACAGAATGAGCAGTTCTTC

clone size: NA
J gene: TRBJ1-6
D gene: NA
V gene: TRBV30
CDR3 protein: CAWSVPGQTSPLHF
CDR3 DNA: TGTGCCTGGAGTGTACCAGGGCAAACCTCACCCCTCCACTTT

clone size: NA
J gene: TRBJ1-3
D gene: NA
V gene: TRBV19
CDR3 protein: CASTMSSGNTIYF
CDR3 DNA: TGTGCCAGTACCATGAGCTCTGGAAACACCATATATTTT

clone size: NA
J gene: TRBJ2-2
D gene: NA
V gene: TRBV11-2
CDR3 protein: CASSSGTGELFF
CDR3 DNA: TGTGCCAGCAGCTCAGGCACCGGGGAGCTGTTTTTT

clone size: NA
J gene: TRBJ2-7
D gene: NA
V gene: TRBV2
CDR3 protein: CASSGGRIAYEQYF
CDR3 DNA: TGTGCCAGCAGTGGAGGGCGAATCGCCTACGAGCAGTACTTC

clone size: NA
J gene: TRBJ2-7
D gene: NA
V gene: TRBV19
CDR3 protein: CASSHGMGGSSYEQYF
CDR3 DNA: TGTGCCAGTAGTCACGGCATGGGGGGAAGCTCCTACGAGCAGTACTTC

clone size: NA
J gene: TRBJ2-1
D gene: NA
V gene: TRBV30
CDR3 protein: CAWSVLGRSSYNEQFF
CDR3 DNA: TGTGCCTGGAGTGTACTGGGGCGGAGCTCCTACAATGAGCAGTTCTTC

clone size: NA
J gene: TRBJ2-7
D gene: TRBD2
V gene: TRBV30
CDR3 protein: CAWSSGLAGGGEQYF
CDR3 DNA: TGTGCCTGGAGTTCGGGACTAGCGGGAGGCGGCGAGCAGTACTTC